These 11 T cell receptor beta chains were sequenced from one sample in a study of blood T cell repertoires in COVID-19 (dated by TCRdb to 2019 to 2021). Library prep was done by the immunoSEQ multiplex PCR assay. This is the immuneACCESS table as TCRdb keeps it, with only in-frame sequences that have V and J called. A part of the clones is gone; compared with another copy, unresolved V genes explain less than half, and the rest is unexplained. This sample holds some 360,000 clones; around 87% were observed only once. 2.3% of the sample is held by the ten biggest clonotypes. Sequenced sample: peripheral blood. Receptors were obtained from a woman aged 55-70 years with COVID-19, enrolled during active disease.

CDR3 nucleotides: TGTGCCAGCAGCTTAGGGACCGGGACAGGGGGCACTGAAGCTTTCTTT. Residues: CASSLGTGTGGTEAFF. The genes are TRBV11-3 and TRBJ1-1; 11 positions agree with TRBD1. Unmatched junction bases numbered 5, after V lost 1 base and J lost 4 bases. The CDR3 is made up of 16 amino acids. Germline V lookup: CDR1 SGHNT, CDR2 YENEEA.

The chain couples TRBV5-1 to TRBJ2-7, with D possibly TRBD1 on 5 matching bases. CDR3 length equals 14 residues. Trimming took 4 bases from V and 2 from J, leaving 13 bases between them. Looked up from germline, CDR1 is SGHRS and CDR2 is YFSETQ. As DNA, the CDR3 is TGCGCCAGCAGCCAAAGAGCAGGGCCCTACGAGCAGTACTTC. It specifies CASSQRAGPYEQYF.

This clone has just a few counts. The V gene is TRBV7-9, the J gene TRBJ2-1; D call uncertain. There are 15 residues in the CDR3. V was shortened by 5 bases and J by 0 bases, with 11 bases between the two germline ends. In germline, CDR1 is SEHNR, CDR2 FQNEAQ (reference sequence). CDR3 amino acids: CASSPRLSSYNEQFF. CDR3 nucleotides: TGTGCCAGCAGCCCTAGACTCAGCTCCTACAATGAGCAGTTCTTC.

The J gene is TRBJ1-1, the V gene TRBV5-1; weak D call: TRBD1 (6 bases). The length of the CDR3 is 14 residues. Germline V gene sequence: CDR1 SGHRS, CDR2 YFSETQ. Between the trimmed V and J ends, which lost 4 bases and 0 bases, there was a span of 10 bases. Here the CDR3 DNA reads TGCGCCAGCAGCGCGGACAGCATGAACACTGAAGCTTTCTTT. Translation gives CASSADSMNTEAFF.

This chain joins TRBV28 and TRBJ2-7, with D possibly matching TRBD1 (5 bases). Germline V CDR1 and CDR2: MDHEN, SYDVKM. The CDR3 is 14 residues long. V gave up 3 bases and J gave up 5 bases, with 14 bases separating them. In DNA, the CDR3 is TGTGCCAGCAGTTTTCTTGGGGCCATCCACGAGCAGTACTTC. This sequence encodes CASSFLGAIHEQYF.

In DNA form, the CDR3 reads TGTGCCAGTAGTATAGATATGGGGGCTAGCGGGGGCCCTTCTGACAATGAGCAGTTCTTC. This codes for CASSIDMGASGGPSDNEQFF. The chain is built from TRBV19 and TRBJ2-1, with 10 nucleotides matching TRBD2. J gave up 5 bases and V 0 bases, and 16 bases lay outside the gene matches. The CDR3 runs to 20 residues. Looked up from germline, CDR1 is LNHDA and CDR2 is SQIVND (reference sequence).

About this clone: The sample carries other DNA sequences with the same CDR3. The chain links TRBV6-5 to TRBJ2-7, with D hard to call. Germline CDR1 is MNHEY and CDR2 is SVGAGI. V was trimmed by 6 bases and J by 3 bases, leaving 6 bases between them. The CDR3 contains 11 residues. The CDR3 DNA is TGTGCCAGCAGCCTTTACTACGAGCAGTACTTC. Protein product: CASSLYYEQYF.

This rearrangement joins TRBV5-4 to TRBJ1-4; TRBD1 agrees at 8 bases. CDR3 length equals 16 residues. Losses at the gene ends were 1 base for V and 8 bases for J; bases not matched to a gene: 10. Germline assignment: CDR1 SGHNT and CDR2 YYREEE (reference sequence). CDR3 in DNA: TGTGCCAGCAGCTTGAAGGACAGGGCCGGGGGGGAAAAACTGTTTTTT. This sequence encodes CASSLKDRAGGEKLFF.

CDR3 in amino acids: CASSEAMAGTPPYEQYF. CDR3 in DNA: TGTGCCAGCAGTGAAGCTATGGCCGGGACTCCACCATACGAGCAGTACTTC. This sequence joins TRBV2 and TRBJ2-7, with D possibly matching TRBD2 (6 bases). CDR1 and CDR2 from the germline V gene are SNHLY and FYNNEI. The V and J ends lost 0 bases and 4 bases respectively, with 19 bases between them. This CDR3 comprises 17 residues.

This chain links TRBV5-5 with TRBJ2-7, with no clear D. V was shortened by 0 bases and J by 2 bases, with 12 bases between the two germline ends. Per germline, CDR1 SGHKS and CDR2 YYEKEE (reference sequence). The CDR3 is 15 amino acids. The CDR3 DNA follows: TGTGCCAGCAGCTTGGCGAGTGCCTCGGCCTACGAGCAGTACTTC. Protein product: CASSLASASAYEQYF.

This clone was found once. This chain connects TRBV7-9 to TRBJ1-5; the D is unclear. The CDR3 is 14 amino acids. With 3 bases removed from V and 6 bases from J, the gap between germline ends came to 12 bases. The germline V gene has CDR1 SEHNR and CDR2 FQNEAQ (reference sequence). CDR3 protein: CASSLTGRAQPQHF. In DNA form, the CDR3 reads TGTGCCAGCAGCTTGACCGGGAGGGCTCAGCCCCAGCATTTT.